This T cell receptor beta chain was retrieved from a study of T cells after yellow fever vaccination. This clonotype was counted many times. Germline loops: CDR1 SGHVS, CDR2 FQNEAQ. Trimming left V 8 bases short and J 4 bases short, with 9 bases between. This CDR3 region has 12 residues. TCRdb reprocessed the 5' RACE reads via MiXCR and lists one record per CDR3 protein. The table records some 400,000 distinct CDR3 sequences, more than 5.5% of them present only once. The sequencing used PBMCs, collected 5 days after the yellow fever booster vaccination. The sequence was obtained from a man aged 25-40 years who received the YFV17D yellow fever vaccine. The rearrangement uses TRBV7-8 and TRBJ2-1, with unresolved D. CDR3 nucleotide sequence: TGTGCCAGCGGCACTTCATACAATGAGCAGTTCTTC. It is translated as CASGTSYNEQFF.